This T cell receptor (beta chain) comes out of a study of CD8+ T cells in alopecia areata. Treatment described: oral pan-JAK inhibitor, 5-10 mg twice daily. Study results and limitations: Relative to normal scalp, lesional scalp, especially alopecia totalis/universalis, showed higher clonality.

As regards this clone: Its cognate antigen is unknown.

Reverse transcription of extracted RNA yielded cDNA, which provided the sequencing template. The method was immunoSEQ multiplex PCR; TCRdb's version includes in-frame clones alone and lacks a portion of them. The data hold about 74,000 clones, with 25% to 35% observed a single time. CDR3 size: 13 residues. The germline gives CDR1 SNHLY, CDR2 FYNNEI. Trimming removed 7 bases at V and 3 bases at J, with 13 bases between. This receptor was identified in a human donor with alopecia areata. Sequenced here: CD8+ T cells sorted from blood, sampled at week 4, from a patient treated with tofacitinib. This chain uses TRBV2 with TRBJ2-7, with D possibly TRBD1 on 6 matching bases. Here the CDR3 reads CASISVRGYEQYF. The CDR3 nucleotides are TGTGCCAGCATTTCCGTCAGGGGCTACGAGCAGTACTTC.